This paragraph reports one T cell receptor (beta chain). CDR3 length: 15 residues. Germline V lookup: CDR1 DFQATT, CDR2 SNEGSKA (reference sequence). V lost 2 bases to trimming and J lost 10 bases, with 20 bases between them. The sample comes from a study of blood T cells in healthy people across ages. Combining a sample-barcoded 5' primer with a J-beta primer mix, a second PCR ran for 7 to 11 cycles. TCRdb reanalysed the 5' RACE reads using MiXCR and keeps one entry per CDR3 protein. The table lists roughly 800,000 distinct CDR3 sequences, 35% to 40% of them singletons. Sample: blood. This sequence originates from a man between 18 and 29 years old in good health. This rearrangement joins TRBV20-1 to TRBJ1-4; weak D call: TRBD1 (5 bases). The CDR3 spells CSARSFKGRGRKLFF. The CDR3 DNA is TGCAGTGCTAGATCGTTTAAGGGGAGAGGACGAAAACTGTTTTTT.